A single sample is the source of the 9 T cell receptor beta chains below, sequenced in a study of blood T cell repertoires in COVID-19. TCRdb's table, derived via immunoSEQ multiplex PCR, lists solely in-frame clones and lacks some. This table holds about 50,000 clones, 85% to 90% found once. Sequenced input: peripheral blood. The receptors were sampled from a man in his fifties or sixties with active COVID-19.

This clone was recorded once. The V and J genes are TRBV7-3 and TRBJ2-1; tentative D call: TRBD2 (6 bases). Between the trimmed V and J ends, which lost 3 bases and 9 bases, there was a span of 9 bases. Germline V gene data show CDR1 as SGHTA and CDR2 as FQGTGA. The CDR3 spans 12 residues. The CDR3 reads CASSFSGSEQFF. The CDR3, as DNA: TGTGCCAGCAGCTTTAGCGGCAGTGAGCAGTTCTTC.

The J gene is TRBJ1-1, the V gene TRBV28; TRBD1 might be the D (5 bases). This CDR3 is built from 14 residues. The germline V gene has CDR1 MDHEN and CDR2 SYDVKM. Trimming shortened V by 5 bases and J by 1 base, and 11 bases separated the two germline ends. DNA of the CDR3: TGTGCCAGCAGTCCCGGGGGGTGGAACACTGAAGCTTTCTTT. The encoded protein is CASSPGGWNTEAFF.

The chain is built from TRBV2 and TRBJ2-7; 7 bases are a match to TRBD1. CDR3 length equals 15 residues. After removal of 6 bases from V and 1 base from J, the junction contained 9 bases not matched to a gene. In germline, CDR1 is SNHLY, CDR2 FYNNEI. The CDR3 here is CASSVDRLFSYEQYF. The CDR3, as DNA: TGTGCCAGCAGCGTGGACAGGCTTTTTTCCTACGAGCAGTACTTC.

V and J are TRBV7-2 and TRBJ2-1, with TRBD1 matching 9 bases. J was trimmed by 6 bases and V by 3 bases; bases with no gene match: 6. The CDR3 length is 15 residues. Germline V gene lookup returns CDR1 SGHTA and CDR2 FQGNSA. CDR3: CASSFRDRALNEQFF. CDR3 DNA: TGTGCCAGCAGCTTCCGGGACAGGGCCCTCAATGAGCAGTTCTTC. The full variable domain, completed using reference TRBV7-2 and TRBJ2-1, is GAGVSQSPSNKVTEKGKDVELRCDPISGHTALYWYRQSLGQGLEFLIYFQGNSAPDKSGLPSDRFSAERTGGSVSTLTIQRTQQEDSAVYLCASSFRDRALNEQFFGPGTRLTVL.

The chain joins TRBV25-1 to TRBJ2-7; TRBD2 agrees at 10 bases. This CDR3 is built from 15 residues. Trimming took 4 bases from V and 5 from J; bases not matched to a gene: 8. Germline-derived CDR1 and CDR2 are MGHDK and SYGVNS. CDR3 in amino acids: CASSGWASGSHEQYF. CDR3 nucleotides: TGTGCCAGCAGTGGATGGGCTAGCGGGAGCCACGAGCAGTACTTC.

This chain joins TRBV7-2 and TRBJ2-7; TRBD2 aligns across 8 bases. The V segment lost 1 base and the J segment 6 bases; nucleotides outside the gene matches: 5. Germline V gene data show CDR1 as SGHTA and CDR2 as FQGNSA. The CDR3 has 14 amino acids. CDR3 nucleotide sequence: TGTGCCAGCAGCTTAGTAGCGGGACGAACCGAGCAGTACTTC. Amino acids: CASSLVAGRTEQYF. Combining the CDR3 with reference TRBV7-2 and TRBJ2-7 gives the whole variable domain GAGVSQSPSNKVTEKGKDVELRCDPISGHTALYWYRQSLGQGLEFLIYFQGNSAPDKSGLPSDRFSAERTGGSVSTLTIQRTQQEDSAVYLCASSLVAGRTEQYFGPGTRLTVT.

The chain uses TRBV4-1 and TRBJ2-7; D uncertain. The CDR3 consists of 15 residues. CDR1 is MGHRA, CDR2 YSYEKL, per germline. V was pared by 1 base and J by 1 base, with 11 bases between. CDR3 bases: TGCGCCAGCAGCCAAGTAGAGACTCTTTCCTACGAGCAGTACTTC. This sequence encodes CASSQVETLSYEQYF.

The V gene is TRBV5-1, the J gene TRBJ1-1; possible D gene TRBD1, 5 bases. CDR1 is SGHRS and CDR2 is YFSETQ in the germline V gene. V gave up 4 bases and J gave up 3 bases, with 13 bases separating them. The CDR3 spans 14 residues. In DNA form, the CDR3 reads TGCGCCAGCAGCGGAACCAGGGAGGACACTGAAGCTTTCTTT. It specifies CASSGTREDTEAFF.

V gene TRBV16 combines with J gene TRBJ2-6, with 13 bases that match TRBD2. Germline CDR1 KGHSY, CDR2 FQNENV. This CDR3 contains 18 residues. V was clipped by 5 bases and J by 0 bases; unmatched bases: 4. CDR3 bases: TGTGCCAGCAGCAGGACTAGCGGGAGCTTCTCTGGGGCCAACGTCCTGACTTTC. Encoded protein: CASSRTSGSFSGANVLTF.